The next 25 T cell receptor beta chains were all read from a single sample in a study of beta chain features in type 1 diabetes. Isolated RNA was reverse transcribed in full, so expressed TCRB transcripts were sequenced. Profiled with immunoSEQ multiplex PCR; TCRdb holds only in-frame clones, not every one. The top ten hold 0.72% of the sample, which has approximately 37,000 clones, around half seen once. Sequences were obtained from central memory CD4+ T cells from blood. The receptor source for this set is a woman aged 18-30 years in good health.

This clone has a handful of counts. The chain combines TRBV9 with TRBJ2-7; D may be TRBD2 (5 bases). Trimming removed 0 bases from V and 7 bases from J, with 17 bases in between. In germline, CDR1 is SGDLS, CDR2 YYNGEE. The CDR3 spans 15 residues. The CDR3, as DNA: TGTGCCAGCAGCGTAGCGAGCGGCATTCTGGGGGAGCAGTACTTC. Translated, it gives CASSVASGILGEQYF.

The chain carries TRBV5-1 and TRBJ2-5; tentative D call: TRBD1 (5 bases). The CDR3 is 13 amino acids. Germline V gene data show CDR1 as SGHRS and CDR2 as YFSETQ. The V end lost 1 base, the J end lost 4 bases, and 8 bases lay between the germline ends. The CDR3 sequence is CASSLQGSETQYF. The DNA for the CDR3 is TGCGCCAGCAGCTTGCAGGGCTCAGAGACCCAGTACTTC.

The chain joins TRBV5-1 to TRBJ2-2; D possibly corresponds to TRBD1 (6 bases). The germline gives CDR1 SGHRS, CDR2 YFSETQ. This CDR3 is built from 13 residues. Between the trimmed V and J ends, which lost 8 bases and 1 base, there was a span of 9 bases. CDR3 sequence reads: CASATGNTGELFF. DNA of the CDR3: TGCGCCAGTGCGACAGGGAACACCGGGGAGCTGTTTTTT.

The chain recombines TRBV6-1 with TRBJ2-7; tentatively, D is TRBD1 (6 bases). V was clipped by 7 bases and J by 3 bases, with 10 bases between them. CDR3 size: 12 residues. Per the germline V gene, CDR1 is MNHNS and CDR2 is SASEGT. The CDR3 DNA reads TGTGCCAGCATCGCGGACAGCTACGAGCAGTACTTC. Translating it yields CASIADSYEQYF.

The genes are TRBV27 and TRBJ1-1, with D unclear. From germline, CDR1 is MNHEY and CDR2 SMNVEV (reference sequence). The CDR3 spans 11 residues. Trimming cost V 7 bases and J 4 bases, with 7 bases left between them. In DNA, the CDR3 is TGTGCCAGCATCGGGATCACTGAAGCTTTCTTT. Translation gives CASIGITEAFF.

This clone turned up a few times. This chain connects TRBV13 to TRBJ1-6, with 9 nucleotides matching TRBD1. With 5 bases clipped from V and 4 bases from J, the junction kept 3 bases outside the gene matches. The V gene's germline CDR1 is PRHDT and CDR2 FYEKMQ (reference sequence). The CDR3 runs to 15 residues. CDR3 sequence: CASSQGTGYNSPLHF. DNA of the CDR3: TGTGCCAGCAGCCAAGGGACAGGGTATAATTCACCCCTCCACTTT.

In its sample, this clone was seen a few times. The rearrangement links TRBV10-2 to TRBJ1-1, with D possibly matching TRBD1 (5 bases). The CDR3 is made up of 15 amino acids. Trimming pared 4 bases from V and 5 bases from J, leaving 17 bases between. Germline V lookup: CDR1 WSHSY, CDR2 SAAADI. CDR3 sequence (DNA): TGCGCCAGCAGTGCATCCATTTGGGGGGAAACTGAAGCTTTCTTT. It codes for CASSASIWGETEAFF.

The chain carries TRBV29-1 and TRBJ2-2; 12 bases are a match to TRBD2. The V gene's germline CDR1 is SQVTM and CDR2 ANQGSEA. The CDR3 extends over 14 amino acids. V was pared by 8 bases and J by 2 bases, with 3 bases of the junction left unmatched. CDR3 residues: CSMTSGSNTGELFF. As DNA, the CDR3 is TGCAGCATGACTAGCGGGAGTAACACCGGGGAGCTGTTTTTT.

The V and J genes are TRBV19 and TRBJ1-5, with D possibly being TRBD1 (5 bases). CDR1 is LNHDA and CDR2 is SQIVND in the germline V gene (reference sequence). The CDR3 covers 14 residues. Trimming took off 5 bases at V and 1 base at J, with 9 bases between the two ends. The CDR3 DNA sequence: TGTGCCAGTAGTCCTTGGACAAGCAATCAGCCCCAGCATTTT. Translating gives CASSPWTSNQPQHF.

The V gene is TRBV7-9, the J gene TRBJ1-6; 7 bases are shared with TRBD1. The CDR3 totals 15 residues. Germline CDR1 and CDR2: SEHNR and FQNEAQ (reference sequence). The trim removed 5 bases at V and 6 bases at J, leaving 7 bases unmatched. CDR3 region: CASSPRQGSNSPLHF. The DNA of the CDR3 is TGTGCCAGCAGCCCTCGACAGGGTAGTAATTCACCCCTCCACTTT.

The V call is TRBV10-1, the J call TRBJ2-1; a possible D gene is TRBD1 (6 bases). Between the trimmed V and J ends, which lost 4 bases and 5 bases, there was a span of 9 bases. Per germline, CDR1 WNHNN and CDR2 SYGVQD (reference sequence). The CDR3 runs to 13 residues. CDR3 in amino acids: CASSGGGNNEQFF. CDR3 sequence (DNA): TGCGCCAGCAGTGGAGGGGGTAACAATGAGCAGTTCTTC.

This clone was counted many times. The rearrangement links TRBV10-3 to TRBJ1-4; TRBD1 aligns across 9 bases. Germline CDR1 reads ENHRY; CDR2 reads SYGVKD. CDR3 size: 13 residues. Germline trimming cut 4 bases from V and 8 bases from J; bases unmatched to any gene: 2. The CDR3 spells CAISGGQGEKLFF. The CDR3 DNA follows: TGTGCCATCAGTGGCGGACAGGGGGAAAAACTGTTTTTT.

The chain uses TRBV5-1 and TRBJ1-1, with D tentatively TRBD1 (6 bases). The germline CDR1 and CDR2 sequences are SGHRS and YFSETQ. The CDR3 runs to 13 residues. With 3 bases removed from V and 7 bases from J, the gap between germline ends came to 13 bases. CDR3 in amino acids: CASSSAQGYEAFF. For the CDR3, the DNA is TGCGCCAGCAGCTCCGCCCAGGGGTATGAAGCTTTCTTT.

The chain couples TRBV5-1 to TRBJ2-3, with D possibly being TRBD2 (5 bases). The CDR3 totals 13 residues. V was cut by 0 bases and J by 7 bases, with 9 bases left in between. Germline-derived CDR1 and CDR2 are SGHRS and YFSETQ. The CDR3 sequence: CASSLDGGYTQYF. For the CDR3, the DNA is TGCGCCAGCAGCTTGGATGGCGGGTATACGCAGTATTTT.

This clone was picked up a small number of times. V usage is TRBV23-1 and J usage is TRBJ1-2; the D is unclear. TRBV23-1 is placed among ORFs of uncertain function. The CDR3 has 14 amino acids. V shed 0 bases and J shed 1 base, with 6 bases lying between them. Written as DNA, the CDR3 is TGCGCCAGCAGTCAATCGGAGAATAACTATGGCTACACCTTC. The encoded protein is CASSQSENNYGYTF.

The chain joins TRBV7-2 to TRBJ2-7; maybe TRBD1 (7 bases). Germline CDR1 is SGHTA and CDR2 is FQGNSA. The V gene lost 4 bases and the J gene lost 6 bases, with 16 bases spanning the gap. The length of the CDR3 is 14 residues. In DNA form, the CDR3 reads TGTGCCAGCAGCTCTCAGGGGGGTGGGGGCGAGCAGTACTTC. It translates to CASSSQGGGGEQYF.

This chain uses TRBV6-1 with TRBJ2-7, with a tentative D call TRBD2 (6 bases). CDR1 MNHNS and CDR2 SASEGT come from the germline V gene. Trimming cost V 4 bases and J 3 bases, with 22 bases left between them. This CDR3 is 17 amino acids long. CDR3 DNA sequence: TGTGCCAGCAGTGGAGGCTTCGTCGGGAGTGTTCTCTACGAGCAGTACTTC. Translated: CASSGGFVGSVLYEQYF.

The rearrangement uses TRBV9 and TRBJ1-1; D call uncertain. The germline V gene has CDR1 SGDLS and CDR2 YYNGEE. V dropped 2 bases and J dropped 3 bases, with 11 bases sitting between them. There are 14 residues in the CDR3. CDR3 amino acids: CASSVRRLDTEAFF. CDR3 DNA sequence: TGTGCCAGCAGCGTCAGGAGGCTGGACACTGAAGCTTTCTTT.

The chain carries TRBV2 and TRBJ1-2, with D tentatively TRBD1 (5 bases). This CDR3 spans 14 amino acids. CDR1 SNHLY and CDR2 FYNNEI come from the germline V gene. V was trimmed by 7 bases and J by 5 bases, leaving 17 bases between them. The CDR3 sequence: CASTLITGLYGYTF. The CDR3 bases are TGTGCCAGCACTCTGATCACAGGCCTGTATGGCTACACCTTC.

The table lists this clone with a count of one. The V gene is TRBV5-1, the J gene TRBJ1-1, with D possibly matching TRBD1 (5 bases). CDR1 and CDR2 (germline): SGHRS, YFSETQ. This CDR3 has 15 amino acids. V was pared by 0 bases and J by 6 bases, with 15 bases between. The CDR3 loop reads CASSLVPGKLAEAFF. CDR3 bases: TGCGCCAGCAGCTTGGTTCCAGGGAAGTTGGCTGAAGCTTTCTTT.

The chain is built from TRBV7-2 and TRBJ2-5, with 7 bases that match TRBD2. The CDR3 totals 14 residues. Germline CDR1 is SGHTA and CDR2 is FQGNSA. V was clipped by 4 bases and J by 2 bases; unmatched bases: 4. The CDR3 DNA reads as TGTGCCAGCAGCTGGGGGGGATCGCAAGAGACCCAGTACTTC. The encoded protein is CASSWGGSQETQYF.

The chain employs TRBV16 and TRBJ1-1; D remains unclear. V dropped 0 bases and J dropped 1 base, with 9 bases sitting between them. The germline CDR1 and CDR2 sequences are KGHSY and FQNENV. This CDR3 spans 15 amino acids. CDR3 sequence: CASSQSRGKNTEAFF. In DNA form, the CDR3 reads TGTGCCAGCAGCCAATCCCGAGGGAAGAACACTGAAGCTTTCTTT.

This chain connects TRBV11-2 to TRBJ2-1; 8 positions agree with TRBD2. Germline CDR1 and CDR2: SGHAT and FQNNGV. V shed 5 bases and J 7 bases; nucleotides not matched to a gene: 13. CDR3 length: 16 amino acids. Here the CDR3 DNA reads TGTGCCAGCAGCCGCGGTGGCGGGAGGTTTGATAATGAGCAGTTCTTC. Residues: CASSRGGGRFDNEQFF.

CDR3 DNA sequence: TGTGCCAGCAGTGAAGCGTTCGGCAGGGGGCAAGAGACCCAGTACTTC. Protein product: CASSEAFGRGQETQYF. The rearrangement uses TRBV6-1 and TRBJ2-5; TRBD1 aligns across 7 bases. J was trimmed by 2 bases and V by 0 bases; bases with no gene match: 6. There are 16 residues in the CDR3. CDR1 and CDR2 from the germline V gene are MNHNS and SASEGT.

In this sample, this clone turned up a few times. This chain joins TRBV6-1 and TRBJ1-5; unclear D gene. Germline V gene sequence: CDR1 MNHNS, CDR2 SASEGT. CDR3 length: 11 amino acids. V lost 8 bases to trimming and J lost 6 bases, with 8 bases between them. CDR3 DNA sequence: TGTGCCAGCGGGGAGGGTCAGCCCCAGCATTTT. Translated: CASGEGQPQHF.